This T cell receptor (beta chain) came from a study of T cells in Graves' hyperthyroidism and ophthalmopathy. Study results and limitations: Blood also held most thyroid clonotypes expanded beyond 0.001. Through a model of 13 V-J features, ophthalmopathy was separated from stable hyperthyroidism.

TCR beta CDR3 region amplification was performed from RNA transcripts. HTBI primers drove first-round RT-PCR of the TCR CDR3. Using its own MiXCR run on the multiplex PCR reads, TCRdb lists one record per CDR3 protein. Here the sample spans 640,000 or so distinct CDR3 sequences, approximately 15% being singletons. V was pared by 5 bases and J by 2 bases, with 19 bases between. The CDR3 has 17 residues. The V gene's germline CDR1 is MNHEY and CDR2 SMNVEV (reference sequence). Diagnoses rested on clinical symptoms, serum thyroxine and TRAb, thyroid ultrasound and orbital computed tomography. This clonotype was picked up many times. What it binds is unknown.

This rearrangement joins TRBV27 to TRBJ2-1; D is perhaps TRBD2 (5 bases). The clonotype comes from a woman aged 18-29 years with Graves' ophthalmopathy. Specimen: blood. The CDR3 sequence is CASSIYSVEAAYNEQFF. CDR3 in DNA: TGTGCCAGCAGTATATATTCAGTGGAGGCGGCCTACAATGAGCAGTTCTTC.